This T cell receptor beta chain was recovered during a study of OX40 agonist ivuxolimab in advanced cancers. As for the study in general: Having had anti-PD-1, anti-PD-L1 or anti-CTLA-4 therapy before was allowed, and over 35% had some. Points from the study as a whole: Expanded clones tended on average to be more numerous among CD8+ T cells than CD4+. In the 0.1 to 3.0 mg/kg range, CD4+ and CD8+ blood T cells had expanded clonally by week 6.

Trimming removed 5 bases at V and 0 bases at J, with 29 bases between. The CDR3 is 20 amino acids. Per germline, CDR1 GTSNPN and CDR2 SVGIG (reference sequence). This clone was picked up one time. Antigen: not known. Baseline was the first blood sampling point, followed by cycle 4 day 1 and cycle 7 day 1. Using immunoSEQ multiplex PCR, the repertoire was profiled, and TCRdb retains in-frame clones only, with some absent. The data show around 50,000 clones, about four fifths seen once. V is TRBV30 and J is TRBJ2-4; D is perhaps TRBD1 (6 bases). This sample comprised CD4+ or CD8+ T cells sorted from blood, obtained in a trial of the OX40 agonist ivuxolimab. The source of this sequence is an adult with an advanced solid tumor such as melanoma, head and neck, liver or kidney cancer. The CDR3 DNA sequence: TGTGCCTGGCAGGGGCTCGGCTTATCGACCGCTCCCCTAGCCAAAAACATTCAGTACTTC. Translated: CAWQGLGLSTAPLAKNIQYF.